The subject of this entry is one T cell receptor (beta chain). Its antigen is unidentified. The junction departs from the called germline gene at one end, perhaps through a read error. Template material for amplifying TCR beta CDR3 regions consisted of RNA transcripts. First-round RT-PCR with HTBI primers amplified the TCR CDR3 region. TCRdb itself ran the multiplex PCR reads through MiXCR, one entry per CDR3 protein. The sample lists roughly 710,000 distinct CDR3 sequences; 35% were seen once. This entry is derived from a study of T cells in Graves' hyperthyroidism and ophthalmopathy. The study, taken as a whole, reports: The model's output predicted ophthalmopathy at a median of around 6.9 months prior to onset.

Germline lookup yields CDR1 MNHNS and CDR2 SASEGT. This CDR3 has 10 residues. The rearrangement uses TRBV6-1 and TRBJ2-5; D unclear. This TCR was recovered from a woman aged 40 to 50 with Graves' hyperthyroidism. Specimen: blood. In nucleotides, the CDR3 is TGTGCCAGCAGGCAAGGGACCCAGTACTTC. Its protein product is CASRQGTQYF.